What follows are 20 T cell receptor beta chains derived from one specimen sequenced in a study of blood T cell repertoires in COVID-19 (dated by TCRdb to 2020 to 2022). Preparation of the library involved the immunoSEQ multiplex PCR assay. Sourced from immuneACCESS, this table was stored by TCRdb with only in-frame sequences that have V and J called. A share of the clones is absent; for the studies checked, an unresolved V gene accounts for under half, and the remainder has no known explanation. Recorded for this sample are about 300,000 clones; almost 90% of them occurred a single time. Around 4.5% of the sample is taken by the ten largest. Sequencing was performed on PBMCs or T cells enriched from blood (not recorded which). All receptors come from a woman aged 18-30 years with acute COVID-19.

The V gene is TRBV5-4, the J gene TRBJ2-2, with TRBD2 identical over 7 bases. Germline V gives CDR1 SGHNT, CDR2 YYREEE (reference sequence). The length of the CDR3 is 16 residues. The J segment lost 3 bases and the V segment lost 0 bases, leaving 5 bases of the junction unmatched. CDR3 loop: CASSLVGAGYTGELFF. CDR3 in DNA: TGTGCCAGCAGCTTGGTGGGAGCGGGGTACACCGGGGAGCTGTTTTTT.

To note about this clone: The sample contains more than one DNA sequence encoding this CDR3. The DNA for the CDR3 is TGCAGTGCTAGCAGGGGATACGAGCAGTACTTC. This encodes CSASRGYEQYF. The gene calls are TRBV20-1 and TRBJ2-7, with a tentative D call TRBD1 (6 bases). Germline V gene data show CDR1 as DFQATT and CDR2 as SNEGSKA (reference sequence). Deletions cut 3 bases from V and 4 bases from J, with 7 bases between. This CDR3 is 11 amino acids long.

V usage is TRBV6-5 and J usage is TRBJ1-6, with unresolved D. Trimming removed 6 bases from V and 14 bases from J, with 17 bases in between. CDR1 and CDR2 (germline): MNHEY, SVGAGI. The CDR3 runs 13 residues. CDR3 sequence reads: CASSQWRDPSLHF. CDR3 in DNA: TGTGCCAGCAGCCAATGGAGAGATCCCTCCCTCCACTTT.

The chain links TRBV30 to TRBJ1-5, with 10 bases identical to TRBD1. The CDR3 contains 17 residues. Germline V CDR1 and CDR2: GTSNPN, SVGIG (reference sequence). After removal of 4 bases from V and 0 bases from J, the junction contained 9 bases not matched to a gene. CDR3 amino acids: CAWTGQGKRYSNQPQHF. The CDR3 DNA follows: TGTGCCTGGACGGGACAGGGGAAAAGATATAGCAATCAGCCCCAGCATTTT.

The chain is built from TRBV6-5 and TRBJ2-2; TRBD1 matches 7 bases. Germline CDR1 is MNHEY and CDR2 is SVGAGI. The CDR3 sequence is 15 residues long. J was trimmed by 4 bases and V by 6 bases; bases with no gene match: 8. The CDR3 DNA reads TGTGCCAGCAGACTACAGGGGACGGGCACCGGGGAGCTGTTTTTT. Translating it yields CASRLQGTGTGELFF.

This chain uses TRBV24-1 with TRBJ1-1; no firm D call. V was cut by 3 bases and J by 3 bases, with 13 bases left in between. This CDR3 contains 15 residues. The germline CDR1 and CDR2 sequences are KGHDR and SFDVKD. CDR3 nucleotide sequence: TGTGCCACCAGTGATCCCCTCGGAGGGCACACTGAAGCTTTCTTT. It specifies CATSDPLGGHTEAFF.

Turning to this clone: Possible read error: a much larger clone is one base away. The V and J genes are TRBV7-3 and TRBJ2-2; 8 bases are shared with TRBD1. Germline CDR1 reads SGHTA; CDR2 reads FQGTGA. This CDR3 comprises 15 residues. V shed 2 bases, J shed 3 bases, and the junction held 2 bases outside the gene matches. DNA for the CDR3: TGTGCCAGCAGCTTACAGGGGGCGGACACCGGGGAGCTGTTTTTT. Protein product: CASSLQGADTGELFF. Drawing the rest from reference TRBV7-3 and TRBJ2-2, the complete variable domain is GAGVSQTPSNKVTEKGKYVELRCDPISGHTALYWYRQSLGQGPEFLIYFQGTGAADDSGLPNDRFFAVRPEGSVSTLKIQRTERGDSAVYLCASSLQGADTGELFFGEGSRLTVL.

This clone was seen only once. Here the CDR3 DNA reads TGTGCCAGTAGTATGAGGCTAGCGTCTTACGAGCAGTACTTC. This gives the protein CASSMRLASYEQYF. The rearrangement links TRBV19 to TRBJ2-7; TRBD2 might be the D (6 bases). This CDR3 comprises 14 residues. Trimming removed 3 bases at V and 4 bases at J, with 13 bases between. The germline gives CDR1 LNHDA, CDR2 SQIVND (reference sequence).

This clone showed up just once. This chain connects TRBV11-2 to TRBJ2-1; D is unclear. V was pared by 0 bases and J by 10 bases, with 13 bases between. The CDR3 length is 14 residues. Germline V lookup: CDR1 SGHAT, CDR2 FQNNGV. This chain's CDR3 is CASSLDIKAREQFF. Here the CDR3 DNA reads TGTGCCAGCAGCTTAGATATTAAAGCGAGAGAGCAGTTCTTC.

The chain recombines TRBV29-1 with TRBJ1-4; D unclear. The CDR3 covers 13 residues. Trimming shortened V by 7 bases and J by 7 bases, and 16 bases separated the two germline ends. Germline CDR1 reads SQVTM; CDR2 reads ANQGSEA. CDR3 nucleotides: TGCAGCGGAAGAGTGGCAGGCGCTGAAAAACTGTTTTTT. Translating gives CSGRVAGAEKLFF. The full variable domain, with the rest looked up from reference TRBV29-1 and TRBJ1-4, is SAVISQKPSRDICQRGTSLTIQCQVDSQVTMMFWYRQQPGQSLTLIATANQGSEATYESGFVIDKFPISRPNLTFSTLTVSNMSPEDSSIYLCSGRVAGAEKLFFGSGTQLSVL.

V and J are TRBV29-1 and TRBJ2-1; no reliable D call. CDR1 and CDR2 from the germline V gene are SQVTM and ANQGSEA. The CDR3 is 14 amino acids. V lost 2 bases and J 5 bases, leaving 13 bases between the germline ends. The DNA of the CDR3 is TGCAGCGTTGAACAGAAACATAACGACAATGAGCAGTTCTTC. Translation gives CSVEQKHNDNEQFF.

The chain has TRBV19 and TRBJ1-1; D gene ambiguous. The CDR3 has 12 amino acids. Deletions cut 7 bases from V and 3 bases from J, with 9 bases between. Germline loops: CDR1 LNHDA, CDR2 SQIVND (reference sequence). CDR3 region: CASNTFDTEAFF. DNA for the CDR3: TGTGCCAGTAACACCTTCGACACTGAAGCTTTCTTT.

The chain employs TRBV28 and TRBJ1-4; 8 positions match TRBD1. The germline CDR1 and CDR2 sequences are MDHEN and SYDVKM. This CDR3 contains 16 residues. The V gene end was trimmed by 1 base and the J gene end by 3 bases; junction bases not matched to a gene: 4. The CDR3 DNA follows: TGTGCCAGCAGTTTATCAGGGGGCAAGGCTAATGAAAAACTGTTTTTT. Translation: CASSLSGGKANEKLFF.

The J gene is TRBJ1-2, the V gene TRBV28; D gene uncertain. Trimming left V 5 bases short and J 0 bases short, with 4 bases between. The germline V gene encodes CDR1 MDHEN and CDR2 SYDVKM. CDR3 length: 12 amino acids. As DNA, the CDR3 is TGTGCCAGCAGTGTCACTAACTATGGCTACACCTTC. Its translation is CASSVTNYGYTF.

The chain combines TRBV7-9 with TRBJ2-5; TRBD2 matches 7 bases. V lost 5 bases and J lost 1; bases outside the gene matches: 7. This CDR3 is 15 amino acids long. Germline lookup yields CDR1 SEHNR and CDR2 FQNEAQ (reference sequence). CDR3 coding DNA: TGTGCCAGCAGCCGCGGGACTATAATCCAAGAGACCCAGTACTTC. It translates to CASSRGTIIQETQYF. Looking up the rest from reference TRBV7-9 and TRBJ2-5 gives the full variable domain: DTGVSQNPRHKITKRGQNVTFRCDPISEHNRLYWYRQTLGQGPEFLTYFQNEAQLEKSRLLSDRFSAERPKGSFSTLEIQRTEQGDSAMYLCASSRGTIIQETQYFGPGTRLLVL.

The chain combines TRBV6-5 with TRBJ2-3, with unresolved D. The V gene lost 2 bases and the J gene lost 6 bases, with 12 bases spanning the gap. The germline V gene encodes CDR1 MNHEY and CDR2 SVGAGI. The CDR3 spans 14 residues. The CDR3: CASSYTRPVDTQYF. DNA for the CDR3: TGTGCCAGCAGTTACACACGCCCAGTGGATACGCAGTATTTT.

The CDR3 DNA reads TGTGCCAGCAGCTCAGGGGAGAGCTCTGGAAACACCATATATTTT. It translates to CASSSGESSGNTIYF. The chain couples TRBV5-5 to TRBJ1-3, with D perhaps TRBD1 (6 bases). The germline V and J ends were trimmed by 3 bases and 0 bases, with 10 bases remaining between them. This CDR3 region has 15 residues. Per germline, CDR1 SGHKS and CDR2 YYEKEE (reference sequence).

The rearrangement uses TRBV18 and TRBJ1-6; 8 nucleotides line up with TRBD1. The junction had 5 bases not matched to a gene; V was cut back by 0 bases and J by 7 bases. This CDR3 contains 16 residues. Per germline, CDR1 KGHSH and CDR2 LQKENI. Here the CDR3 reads CASSPPGQARNSPLHF. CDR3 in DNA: TGTGCCAGCTCACCACCGGGACAGGCTCGAAATTCACCCCTCCACTTT.

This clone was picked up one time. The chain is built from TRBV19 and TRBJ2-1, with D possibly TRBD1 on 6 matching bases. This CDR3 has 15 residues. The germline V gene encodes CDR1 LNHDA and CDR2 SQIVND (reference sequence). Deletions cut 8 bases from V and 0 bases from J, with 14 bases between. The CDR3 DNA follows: TGTGCCAGTGACAGGTCCCTCAGCTCCTACAATGAGCAGTTCTTC. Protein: CASDRSLSSYNEQFF. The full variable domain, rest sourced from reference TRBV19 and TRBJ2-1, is DGGITQSPKYLFRKEGQNVTLSCEQNLNHDAMYWYRQDPGQGLRLIYYSQIVNDFQKGDIAEGYSVSREKKESFPLTVTSAQKNPTAFYLCASDRSLSSYNEQFFGPGTRLTVL.

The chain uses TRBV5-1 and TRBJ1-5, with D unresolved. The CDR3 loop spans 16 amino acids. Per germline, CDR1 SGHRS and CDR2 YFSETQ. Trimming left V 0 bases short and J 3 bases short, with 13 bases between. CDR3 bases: TGCGCCAGCAGCTTGGAGGGAGGGCGGGCCAATCAGCCCCAGCATTTT. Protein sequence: CASSLEGGRANQPQHF.